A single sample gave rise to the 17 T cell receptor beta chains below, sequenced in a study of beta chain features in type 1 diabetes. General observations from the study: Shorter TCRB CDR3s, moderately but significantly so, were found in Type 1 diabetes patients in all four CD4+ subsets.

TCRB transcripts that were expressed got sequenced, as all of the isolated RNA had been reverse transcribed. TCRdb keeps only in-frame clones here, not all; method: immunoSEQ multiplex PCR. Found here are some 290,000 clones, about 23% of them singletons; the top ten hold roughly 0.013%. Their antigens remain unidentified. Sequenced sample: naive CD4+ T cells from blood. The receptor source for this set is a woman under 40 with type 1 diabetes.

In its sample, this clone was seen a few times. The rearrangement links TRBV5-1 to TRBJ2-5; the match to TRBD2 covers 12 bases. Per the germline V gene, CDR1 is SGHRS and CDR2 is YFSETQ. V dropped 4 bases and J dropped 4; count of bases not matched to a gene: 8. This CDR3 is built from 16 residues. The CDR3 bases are TGCGCCAGCAGCCCGGCACTAGCGGGAGGTCGAGAGACCCAGTACTTC. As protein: CASSPALAGGRETQYF. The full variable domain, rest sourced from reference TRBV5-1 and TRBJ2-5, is KAGVTQTPRYLIKTRGQQVTLSCSPISGHRSVSWYQQTPGQGLQFLFEYFSETQRNKGNFPGRFSGRQFSNSRSEMNVSTLELGDSALYLCASSPALAGGRETQYFGPGTRLLVL.

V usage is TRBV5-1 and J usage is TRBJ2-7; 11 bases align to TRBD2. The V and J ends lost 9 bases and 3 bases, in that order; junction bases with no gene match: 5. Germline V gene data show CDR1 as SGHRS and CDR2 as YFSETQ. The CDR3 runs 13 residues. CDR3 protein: CATTGTSGYEQYF. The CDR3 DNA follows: TGCGCCACCACCGGGACTAGCGGCTACGAGCAGTACTTC.

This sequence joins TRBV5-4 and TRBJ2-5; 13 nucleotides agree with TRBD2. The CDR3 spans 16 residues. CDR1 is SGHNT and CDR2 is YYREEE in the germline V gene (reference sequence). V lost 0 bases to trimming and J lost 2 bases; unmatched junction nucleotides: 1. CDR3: CASSLGGLAGQETQYF. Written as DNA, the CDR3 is TGTGCCAGCAGCTTGGGGGGACTAGCGGGACAAGAGACCCAGTACTTC. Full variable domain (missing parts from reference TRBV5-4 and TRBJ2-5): ETGVTQSPTHLIKTRGQQVTLRCSSQSGHNTVSWYQQALGQGPQFIFQYYREEENGRGNFPPRFSGLQFPNYSSELNVNALELDDSALYLCASSLGGLAGQETQYFGPGTRLLVL.

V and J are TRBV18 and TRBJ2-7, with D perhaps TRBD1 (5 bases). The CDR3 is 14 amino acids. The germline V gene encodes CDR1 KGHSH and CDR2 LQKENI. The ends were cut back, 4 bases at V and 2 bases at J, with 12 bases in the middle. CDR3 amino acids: CASSLDRLTYEQYF. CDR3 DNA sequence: TGTGCCAGCTCACTTGACAGATTAACCTACGAGCAGTACTTC.

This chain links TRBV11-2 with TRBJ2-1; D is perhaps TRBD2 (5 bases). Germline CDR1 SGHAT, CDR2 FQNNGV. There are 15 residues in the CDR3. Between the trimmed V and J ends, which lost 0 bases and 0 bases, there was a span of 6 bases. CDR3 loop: CASSLEAGSYNEQFF. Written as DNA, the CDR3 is TGTGCCAGCAGCTTAGAGGCGGGCTCCTACAATGAGCAGTTCTTC.

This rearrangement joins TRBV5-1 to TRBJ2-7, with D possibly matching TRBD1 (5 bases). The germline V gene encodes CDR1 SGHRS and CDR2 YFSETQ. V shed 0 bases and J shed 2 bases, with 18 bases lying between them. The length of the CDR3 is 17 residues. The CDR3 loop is CASSLVGAAPVTYEQYF. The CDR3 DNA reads TGCGCCAGCAGCTTGGTAGGGGCAGCTCCTGTTACCTACGAGCAGTACTTC.

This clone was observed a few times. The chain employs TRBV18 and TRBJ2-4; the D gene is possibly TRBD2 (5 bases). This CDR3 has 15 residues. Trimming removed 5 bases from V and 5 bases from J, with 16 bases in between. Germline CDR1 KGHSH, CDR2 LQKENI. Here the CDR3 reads CASSSDSGVQNIQYF. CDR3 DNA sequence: TGTGCCAGCTCATCCGATTCCGGGGTCCAAAACATTCAGTACTTC.

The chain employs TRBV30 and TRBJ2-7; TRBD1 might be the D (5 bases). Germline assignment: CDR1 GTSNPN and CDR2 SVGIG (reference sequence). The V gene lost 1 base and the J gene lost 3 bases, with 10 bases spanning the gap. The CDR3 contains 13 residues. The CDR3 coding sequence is TGTGCCTGGAGTGAGGACATCCTCTACGAGCAGTACTTC. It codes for CAWSEDILYEQYF. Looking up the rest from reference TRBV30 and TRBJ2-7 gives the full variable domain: SQTIHQWPATLVQPVGSPLSLECTVEGTSNPNLYWYRQAAGRGLQLLFYSVGIGQISSEVPQNLSASRPQDRQFILSSKKLLLSDSGFYLCAWSEDILYEQYFGPGTRLTVT.

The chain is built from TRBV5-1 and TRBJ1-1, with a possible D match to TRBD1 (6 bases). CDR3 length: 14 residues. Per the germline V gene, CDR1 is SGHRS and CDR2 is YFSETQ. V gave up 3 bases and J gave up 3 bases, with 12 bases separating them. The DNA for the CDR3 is TGCGCCAGCAGCTCTTTGGACAGATACACTGAAGCTTTCTTT. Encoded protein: CASSSLDRYTEAFF.

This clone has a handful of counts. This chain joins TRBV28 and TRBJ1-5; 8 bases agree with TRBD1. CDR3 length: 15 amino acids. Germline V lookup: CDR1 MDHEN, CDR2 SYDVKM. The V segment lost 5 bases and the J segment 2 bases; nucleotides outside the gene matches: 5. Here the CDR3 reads CASSGTGGGNQPQHF. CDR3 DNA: TGTGCCAGCAGTGGTACAGGGGGTGGCAATCAGCCCCAGCATTTT.

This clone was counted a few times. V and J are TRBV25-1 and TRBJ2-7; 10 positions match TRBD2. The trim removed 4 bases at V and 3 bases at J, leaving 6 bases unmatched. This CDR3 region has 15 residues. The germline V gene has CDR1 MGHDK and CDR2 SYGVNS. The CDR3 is CASSGPGLAHYEQYF. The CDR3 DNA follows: TGTGCCAGCAGTGGTCCGGGACTAGCGCACTACGAGCAGTACTTC.

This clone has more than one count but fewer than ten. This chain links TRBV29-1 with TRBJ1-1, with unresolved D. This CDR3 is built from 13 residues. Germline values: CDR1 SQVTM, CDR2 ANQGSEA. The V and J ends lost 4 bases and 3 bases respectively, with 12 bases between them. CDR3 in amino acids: CSVGRADYTEAFF. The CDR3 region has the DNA TGCAGCGTTGGGAGGGCGGACTACACTGAAGCTTTCTTT.

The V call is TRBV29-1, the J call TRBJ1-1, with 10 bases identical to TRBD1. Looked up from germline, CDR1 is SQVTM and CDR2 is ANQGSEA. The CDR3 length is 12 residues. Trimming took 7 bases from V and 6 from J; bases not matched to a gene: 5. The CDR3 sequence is CSAGTGAPEAFF. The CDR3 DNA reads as TGCAGCGCTGGGACAGGGGCCCCTGAAGCTTTCTTT.

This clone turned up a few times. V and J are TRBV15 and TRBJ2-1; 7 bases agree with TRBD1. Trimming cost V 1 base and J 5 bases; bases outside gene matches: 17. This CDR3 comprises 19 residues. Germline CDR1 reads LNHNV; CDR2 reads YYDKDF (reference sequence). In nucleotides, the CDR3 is TGTGCCACCAGCAGAGGCGGACCTTCCAGGACAGGACTTAACAATGAGCAGTTCTTC. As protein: CATSRGGPSRTGLNNEQFF.

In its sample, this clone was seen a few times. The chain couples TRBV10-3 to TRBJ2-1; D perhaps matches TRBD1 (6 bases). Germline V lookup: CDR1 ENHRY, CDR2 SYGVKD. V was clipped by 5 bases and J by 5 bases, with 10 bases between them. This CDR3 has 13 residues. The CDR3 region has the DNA TGTGCCATCAGTCGGACAGAGGACAATGAGCAGTTCTTC. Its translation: CAISRTEDNEQFF.

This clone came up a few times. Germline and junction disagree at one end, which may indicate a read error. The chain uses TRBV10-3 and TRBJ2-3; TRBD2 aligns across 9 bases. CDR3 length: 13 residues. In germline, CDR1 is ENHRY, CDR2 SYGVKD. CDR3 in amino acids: CAISESSGSAYRF. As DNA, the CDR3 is TGTGCCATCAGTGAGTCTAGCGGGAGCGCTTACCGTTTT.

CDR3 DNA: TGCAGCGGGGGGGACGAGAACTATGGCTACACCTTC. Protein sequence: CSGGDENYGYTF. J is TRBJ1-2 and V is TRBV29-1; D perhaps matches TRBD1 (5 bases). The CDR3 spans 12 residues. Germline loops: CDR1 SQVTM, CDR2 ANQGSEA. Trimming removed 7 bases at V and 2 bases at J, with 11 bases between.